This T cell receptor (beta chain) emerged from a study of multiple sclerosis patients with progressive multifocal leukoencephalopathy. With regard to this clone: Its antigen remains unknown.

This CDR3 region has 15 residues. CDR1 is MGHRA, CDR2 YSYEKL, per germline. J lost 3 bases, V lost 1 base, and 4 bases had no gene match. Whole-study findings and limits: PML-onset expanded TRB clones were detectable before and during natalizumab therapy. No common TRBV or TRBJ usage or pairing appeared at PML.

Spiked into each PCR were synthetic inline TR CDR3 controls of all V-J pairings. Some clones are missing from TCRdb's copy, which holds only in-frame ones; the method was immunoSEQ multiplex PCR. The data show 20,000 to 30,000 clones, with roughly 90% seen just once and over 2% held by the top ten. Time point here: around 13 months of natalizumab therapy. T1 and T2 blood were collected at 6 and 12 months of natalizumab. The TCR comes from a man under 40 with multiple sclerosis. V gene TRBV4-1 combines with J gene TRBJ2-3, with 7 bases lining up with TRBD2. The sample was PBMCs, taken from a patient treated with natalizumab. CDR3 sequence (DNA): TGCGCCAGCAGCCAAGTCGACGGGGGGACAGATACGCAGTATTTT. Amino acid sequence: CASSQVDGGTDTQYF.